This T cell receptor (beta chain) was retrieved from a study of blood T cells in healthy people across ages. About the study: In model experiments, template switching was able to capture about one barcoded beta molecule for every two T cells that were present. Study-level points and caveats: Higher diversity and more naive CD4+ cells were features of long-lived donors, compared to aged donors.

Trimming shortened V by 7 bases and J by 2 bases, and 12 bases separated the two germline ends. This CDR3 is 13 amino acids long. From germline, CDR1 is SNHLY and CDR2 FYNNEI. A second PCR, run for about 6 to 11 cycles, used a sample-barcoded 5' primer plus a J-beta primer mix. TCRdb called the 5' RACE reads again in MiXCR, with one record for every CDR3 protein. The sample lists 600,000 or so distinct CDR3 sequences, under 25% occurring once. This clonotype has a count of ten or more. Antigen unknown. The people who gave samples were healthy Caucasians from Russia, aged roughly 6 to 100. In each sample, at least 6 million PBMCs were isolated.

The TCR originated in a man between 65 and 79 years old in good health. Sequencing was performed on blood. The chain joins TRBV2 to TRBJ2-7; D might be TRBD1 (6 bases). CDR3 region: CASTRDITYEQYF. CDR3 nucleotides: TGTGCCAGCACTCGGGACATTACCTACGAGCAGTACTTC.